A selection of T cell receptor beta chains follows, all from one sample in a study of PD-L1 blockade in urothelial cancer. Data came from immunoSEQ multiplex PCR; TCRdb stores just in-frame clones and leaves some out. The data show tens of thousands of clones, about 81% seen once. This sample comprised PBMCs, obtained around atezolizumab (anti-PD-L1) treatment. The receptors come from a man aged 65-85 years with urothelial cancer. CDR3s include the opening cysteine and the closing phenylalanine or tryptophan. Fields, in order: CDR3 DNA, CDR3 protein, V gene, J gene, clone size, D gene. A D gene is named only where the DNA matches it firmly. Clone size, where shown, is once, few, many, or a class for clones that have expanded.

cdr3_nt: TGCGCCAGCAGCCCCCCGGGGGCCAACGTCCTGACTTTC
cdr3_aa: CASSPPGANVLTF
v_call: TRBV10-1
j_call: TRBJ2-6
clone_size: NA
d_call: NA

cdr3_nt: TGTGCCAGCAGCCCACAACGGGGGGTGGGTCAAGAGACCCAGTACTTC
cdr3_aa: CASSPQRGVGQETQYF
v_call: TRBV7-2
j_call: TRBJ2-5
clone_size: NA
d_call: TRBD2

cdr3_nt: TGCGCCAGCAGCTCGGGACTAGCAACCTACATCGACAATGAGCAGTTCTTC
cdr3_aa: CASSSGLATYIDNEQFF
v_call: TRBV5-1
j_call: TRBJ2-1
clone_size: NA
d_call: TRBD2

cdr3_nt: TGTGCCAGCAGCGTAGTAGGGGTGAGCACAGATACGCAGTATTTT
cdr3_aa: CASSVVGVSTDTQYF
v_call: TRBV9
j_call: TRBJ2-3
clone_size: NA
d_call: NA

cdr3_nt: TGTGCCAGCAGCTCAACCGGGGAGCTGTTTTTT
cdr3_aa: CASSSTGELFF
v_call: TRBV14
j_call: TRBJ2-2
clone_size: once
d_call: NA

cdr3_nt: TGTGCCAGTATCAGAGACAGGCCCCCTTATGGCTACACCTTC
cdr3_aa: CASIRDRPPYGYTF
v_call: TRBV19
j_call: TRBJ1-2
clone_size: NA
d_call: NA

cdr3_nt: TGCGCCAGCAGCTTGTCGGGGGGTCAGACCGGGGAGCTGTTTTTT
cdr3_aa: CASSLSGGQTGELFF
v_call: TRBV5-1
j_call: TRBJ2-2
clone_size: NA
d_call: TRBD2

cdr3_nt: TGTGCCAGCAGCTTAGTGCCGGGGGATAGCACAGATACGCAGTATTTT
cdr3_aa: CASSLVPGDSTDTQYF
v_call: TRBV7-6
j_call: TRBJ2-3
clone_size: NA
d_call: NA

cdr3_nt: TGTGCCAGCAGCTCGGGGACTAGCGGGGGGTACAATGAGCAGTTCTTC
cdr3_aa: CASSSGTSGGYNEQFF
v_call: TRBV5-4
j_call: TRBJ2-1
clone_size: NA
d_call: TRBD2

cdr3_nt: TGTGCCAGCAGCTTAGCGCAGGGTAATCGTGAGCAGTTCTTC
cdr3_aa: CASSLAQGNREQFF
v_call: TRBV7-9
j_call: TRBJ2-1
clone_size: few
d_call: NA

cdr3_nt: TGTGCCAGCAGTCCCGACAGATACAATGAGCAGTTCTTC
cdr3_aa: CASSPDRYNEQFF
v_call: TRBV6-4
j_call: TRBJ2-1
clone_size: NA
d_call: NA

cdr3_nt: TGTGCCAGCAGCGTAGGGCTAGCGGGGGGGAGCACAGATACGCAGTATTTT
cdr3_aa: CASSVGLAGGSTDTQYF
v_call: TRBV9
j_call: TRBJ2-3
clone_size: NA
d_call: TRBD2

cdr3_nt: TGTGCCAGCAGCTTCACTGGCGGGAGCACAGATACGCAGTATTTT
cdr3_aa: CASSFTGGSTDTQYF
v_call: TRBV5-6
j_call: TRBJ2-3
clone_size: NA
d_call: NA

cdr3_nt: TGCGCCAGCAGCTTGTGGGCGGGAGAAGCAGATACGCAGTATTTT
cdr3_aa: CASSLWAGEADTQYF
v_call: TRBV5-1
j_call: TRBJ2-3
clone_size: NA
d_call: TRBD2

cdr3_nt: TGTGCCAGCAGCCTAGGGACAGGGCGTACTGAAGCTTTCTTT
cdr3_aa: CASSLGTGRTEAFF
v_call: TRBV5-8
j_call: TRBJ1-1
clone_size: NA
d_call: TRBD1

cdr3_nt: TGTGCCTGGGCAAGGGGATACAATGAGCAGTTCTTC
cdr3_aa: CAWARGYNEQFF
v_call: TRBV30
j_call: TRBJ2-1
clone_size: NA
d_call: NA

cdr3_nt: TGTGCCAGCAGTTCGCGCCACGAGCAGTACTTC
cdr3_aa: CASSSRHEQYF
v_call: TRBV27
j_call: TRBJ2-7
clone_size: NA
d_call: NA

cdr3_nt: TGTGCCAGCAGCCAGGGAGCCTACGAGCAGTACTTC
cdr3_aa: CASSQGAYEQYF
v_call: TRBV14
j_call: TRBJ2-7
clone_size: NA
d_call: NA

cdr3_nt: TGTGCCAGTAGTATTAAATATAGCGGAGCTCGGAATGAGCAGTTCTTC
cdr3_aa: CASSIKYSGARNEQFF
v_call: TRBV19
j_call: TRBJ2-1
clone_size: NA
d_call: NA

cdr3_nt: TGTGCCAGCAGACCACCCACAGGGACAGAGACCCAGTACTTC
cdr3_aa: CASRPPTGTETQYF
v_call: TRBV5-6
j_call: TRBJ2-5
clone_size: NA
d_call: NA

cdr3_nt: TGTGCCAGCAGCTTAGGGAGCGGCGGGGGAAGTGAAAAACTGTTTTTT
cdr3_aa: CASSLGSGGGSEKLFF
v_call: TRBV11-3
j_call: TRBJ1-4
clone_size: once
d_call: NA

cdr3_nt: TGCGCCAGCAGCTTGGGACAGGGTAATGAAAAACTGTTTTTT
cdr3_aa: CASSLGQGNEKLFF
v_call: TRBV5-1
j_call: TRBJ1-4
clone_size: NA
d_call: TRBD1

cdr3_nt: TGTGCCAGCGTCCGCAGCGCTGAGCAGTTCTTC
cdr3_aa: CASVRSAEQFF
v_call: TRBV6-6
j_call: TRBJ2-1
clone_size: NA
d_call: NA

cdr3_nt: TGTGCCAGCAGCTCCCTTGGACTAGCGGGAGGAGGCGGGGAGCTGTTTTTT
cdr3_aa: CASSSLGLAGGGGELFF
v_call: TRBV7-2
j_call: TRBJ2-2
clone_size: NA
d_call: TRBD2

cdr3_nt: TGTGCCAGCTCACGTTCTAGCGGGTTCAGGGAAGAGACCCAGTACTTC
cdr3_aa: CASSRSSGFREETQYF
v_call: TRBV18
j_call: TRBJ2-5
clone_size: NA
d_call: TRBD2

cdr3_nt: TGTGCCACCAGCAGAGATCAGGGTGTGCAGCCCCAGCATTTT
cdr3_aa: CATSRDQGVQPQHF
v_call: TRBV15
j_call: TRBJ1-5
clone_size: NA
d_call: NA

cdr3_nt: TGTGCCAGCAGCTTCAGGCAGGGATTGGCTGGCTACACCTTC
cdr3_aa: CASSFRQGLAGYTF
v_call: TRBV13
j_call: TRBJ1-2
clone_size: NA
d_call: NA

cdr3_nt: TGCGCCAGCAGCCCATCGGGACACCCTAATGGCTACACCTTC
cdr3_aa: CASSPSGHPNGYTF
v_call: TRBV5-1
j_call: TRBJ1-2
clone_size: NA
d_call: NA

cdr3_nt: TGTGCCAGCAGCCCCTCCGGGGTATTCGCTGGAAACACCATATATTTT
cdr3_aa: CASSPSGVFAGNTIYF
v_call: TRBV7-9
j_call: TRBJ1-3
clone_size: NA
d_call: NA

cdr3_nt: TGTGCCAGCAGTGAACCGGCCCGAGGTGGCTACACCTTC
cdr3_aa: CASSEPARGGYTF
v_call: TRBV25-1
j_call: TRBJ1-2
clone_size: NA
d_call: NA

cdr3_nt: TGTGCCAGCATCCCCTTGCAGGTGGGACTCCAAGAGACCCAGTACTTC
cdr3_aa: CASIPLQVGLQETQYF
v_call: TRBV7-9
j_call: TRBJ2-5
clone_size: NA
d_call: NA

cdr3_nt: TGTGCCAGCAGCATAAAAGGACAGGGTTACACTGAAGCTTTCTTT
cdr3_aa: CASSIKGQGYTEAFF
v_call: TRBV7-8
j_call: TRBJ1-1
clone_size: NA
d_call: TRBD1

cdr3_nt: TGTGCCAGCAGACGGACGGGAGGTACTGAAGCTTTCTTT
cdr3_aa: CASRRTGGTEAFF
v_call: TRBV5-6
j_call: TRBJ1-1
clone_size: NA
d_call: NA

cdr3_nt: TGTGCCAGCAGCCCTACTTCGACTAGCGCGTGGGAGCAGTACTTC
cdr3_aa: CASSPTSTSAWEQYF
v_call: TRBV7-3
j_call: TRBJ2-7
clone_size: NA
d_call: TRBD2

cdr3_nt: TGTGCCAGCACTACCGACAGGACCCTAGACGAGCAGTACTTC
cdr3_aa: CASTTDRTLDEQYF
v_call: TRBV6-5
j_call: TRBJ2-7
clone_size: NA
d_call: NA